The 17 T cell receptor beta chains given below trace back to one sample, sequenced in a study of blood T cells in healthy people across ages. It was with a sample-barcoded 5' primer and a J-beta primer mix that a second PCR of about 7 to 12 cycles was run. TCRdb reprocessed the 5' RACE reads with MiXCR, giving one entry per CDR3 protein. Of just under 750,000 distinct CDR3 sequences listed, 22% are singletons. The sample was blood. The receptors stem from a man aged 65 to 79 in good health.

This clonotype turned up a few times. The CDR3 region is CAWSVGSTYGYTF. The DNA of the CDR3 is TGTGCCTGGAGTGTGGGTTCCACCTATGGCTACACCTTC. The gene calls are TRBV30 and TRBJ1-2; D uncertain. Germline V gives CDR1 GTSNPN, CDR2 SVGIG (reference sequence). With 0 bases removed from V and 4 bases from J, the gap between germline ends came to 9 bases. The CDR3 runs 13 residues.

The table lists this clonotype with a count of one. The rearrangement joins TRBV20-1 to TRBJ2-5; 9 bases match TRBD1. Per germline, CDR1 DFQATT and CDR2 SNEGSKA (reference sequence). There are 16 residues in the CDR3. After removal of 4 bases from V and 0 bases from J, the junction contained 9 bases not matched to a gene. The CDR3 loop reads CSATPGQGGYQETQYF. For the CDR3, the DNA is TGCAGTGCTACACCGGGACAGGGAGGGTACCAAGAGACCCAGTACTTC.

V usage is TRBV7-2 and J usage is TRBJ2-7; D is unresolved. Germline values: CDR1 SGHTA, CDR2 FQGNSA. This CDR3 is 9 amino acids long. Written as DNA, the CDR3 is TGTTTAGTTCCCTACGAGCAGTACTTC. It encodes CLVPYEQYF.

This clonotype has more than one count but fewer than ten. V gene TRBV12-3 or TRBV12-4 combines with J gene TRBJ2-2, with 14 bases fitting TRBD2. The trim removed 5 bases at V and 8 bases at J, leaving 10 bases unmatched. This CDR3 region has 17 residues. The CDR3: CASSHQPGLAGVGELFF. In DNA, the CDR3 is TGTGCCAGCAGTCATCAGCCGGGACTAGCGGGAGTGGGGGAGCTGTTTTTT.

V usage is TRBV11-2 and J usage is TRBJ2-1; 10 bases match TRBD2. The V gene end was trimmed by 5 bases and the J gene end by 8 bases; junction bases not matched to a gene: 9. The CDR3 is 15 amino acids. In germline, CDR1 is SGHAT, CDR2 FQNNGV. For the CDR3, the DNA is TGTGCCAGCAGCCGCCAGGCTAGCGGGGGTTATGAGCAGTTCTTC. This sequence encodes CASSRQASGGYEQFF.

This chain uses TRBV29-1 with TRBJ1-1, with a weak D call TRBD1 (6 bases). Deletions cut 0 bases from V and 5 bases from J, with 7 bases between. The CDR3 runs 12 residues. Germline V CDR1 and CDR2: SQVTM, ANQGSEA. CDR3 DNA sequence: TGCAGCGTTGAAGAGGGGGCGACTGAAGCTTTCTTT. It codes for CSVEEGATEAFF.

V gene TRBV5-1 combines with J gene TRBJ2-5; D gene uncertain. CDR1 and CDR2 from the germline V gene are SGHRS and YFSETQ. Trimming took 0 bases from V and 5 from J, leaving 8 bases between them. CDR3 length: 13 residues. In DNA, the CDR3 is TGCGCCAGCAGCTTGGAAGTTGCCGAGACCCAGTACTTC. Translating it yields CASSLEVAETQYF. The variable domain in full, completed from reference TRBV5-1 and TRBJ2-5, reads KAGVTQTPRYLIKTRGQQVTLSCSPISGHRSVSWYQQTPGQGLQFLFEYFSETQRNKGNFPGRFSGRQFSNSRSEMNVSTLELGDSALYLCASSLEVAETQYFGPGTRLLVL.

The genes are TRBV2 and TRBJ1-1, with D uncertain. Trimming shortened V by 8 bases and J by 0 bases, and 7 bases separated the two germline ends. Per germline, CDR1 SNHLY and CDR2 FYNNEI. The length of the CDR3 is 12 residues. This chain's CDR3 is CASWEVNTEAFF. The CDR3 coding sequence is TGTGCCAGCTGGGAAGTGAACACTGAAGCTTTCTTT.

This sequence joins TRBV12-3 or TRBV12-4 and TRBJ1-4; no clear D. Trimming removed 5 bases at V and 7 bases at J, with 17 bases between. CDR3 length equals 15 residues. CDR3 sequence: CASSPGLKRAEKLFF. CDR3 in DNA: TGTGCCAGCAGTCCCGGACTCAAGCGGGCTGAAAAACTGTTTTTT.

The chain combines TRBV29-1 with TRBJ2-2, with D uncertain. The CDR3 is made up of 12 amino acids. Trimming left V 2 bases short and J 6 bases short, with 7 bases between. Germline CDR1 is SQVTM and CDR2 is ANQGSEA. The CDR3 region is CSVEPGAGELFF. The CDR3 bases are TGCAGCGTTGAACCAGGCGCCGGGGAGCTGTTTTTT.

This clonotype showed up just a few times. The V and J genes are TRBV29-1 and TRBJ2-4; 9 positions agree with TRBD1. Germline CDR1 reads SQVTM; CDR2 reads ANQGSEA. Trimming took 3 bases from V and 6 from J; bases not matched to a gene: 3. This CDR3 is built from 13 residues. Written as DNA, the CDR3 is TGCAGCGTTGAGACAGGGGGAGGAAACATTCAGTACTTC. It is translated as CSVETGGGNIQYF. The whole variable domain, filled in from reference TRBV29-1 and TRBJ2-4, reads SAVISQKPSRDICQRGTSLTIQCQVDSQVTMMFWYRQQPGQSLTLIATANQGSEATYESGFVIDKFPISRPNLTFSTLTVSNMSPEDSSIYLCSVETGGGNIQYFGAGTRLSVL.

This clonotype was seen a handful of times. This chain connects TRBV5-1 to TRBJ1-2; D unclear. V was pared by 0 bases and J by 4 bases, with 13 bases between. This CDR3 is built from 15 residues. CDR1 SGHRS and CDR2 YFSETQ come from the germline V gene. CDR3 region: CASSLDSGIGYGYTF. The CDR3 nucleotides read TGCGCCAGCAGCTTGGATTCGGGAATAGGCTATGGCTACACCTTC. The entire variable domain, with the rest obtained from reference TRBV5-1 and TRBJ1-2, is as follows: KAGVTQTPRYLIKTRGQQVTLSCSPISGHRSVSWYQQTPGQGLQFLFEYFSETQRNKGNFPGRFSGRQFSNSRSEMNVSTLELGDSALYLCASSLDSGIGYGYTFGSGTRLTVV.

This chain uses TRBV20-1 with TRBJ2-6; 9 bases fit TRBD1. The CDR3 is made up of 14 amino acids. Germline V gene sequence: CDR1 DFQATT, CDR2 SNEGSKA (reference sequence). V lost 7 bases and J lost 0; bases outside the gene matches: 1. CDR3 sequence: CSVTGGSGANVLTF. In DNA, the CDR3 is TGCAGTGTGACAGGGGGCTCTGGGGCCAACGTCCTGACTTTC.

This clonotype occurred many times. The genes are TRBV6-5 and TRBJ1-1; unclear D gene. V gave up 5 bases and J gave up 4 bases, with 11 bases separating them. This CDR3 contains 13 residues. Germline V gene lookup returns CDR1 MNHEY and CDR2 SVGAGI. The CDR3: CASSETLGTEAFF. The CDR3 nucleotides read TGTGCCAGCAGTGAGACATTGGGCACTGAAGCTTTCTTT.

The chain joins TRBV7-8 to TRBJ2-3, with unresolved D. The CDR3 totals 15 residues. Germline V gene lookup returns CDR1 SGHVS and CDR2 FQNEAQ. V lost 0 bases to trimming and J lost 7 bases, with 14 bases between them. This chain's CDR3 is CASSLASGEPHTQYF. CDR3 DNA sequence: TGTGCCAGCAGCTTAGCATCGGGCGAGCCCCATACGCAGTATTTT.

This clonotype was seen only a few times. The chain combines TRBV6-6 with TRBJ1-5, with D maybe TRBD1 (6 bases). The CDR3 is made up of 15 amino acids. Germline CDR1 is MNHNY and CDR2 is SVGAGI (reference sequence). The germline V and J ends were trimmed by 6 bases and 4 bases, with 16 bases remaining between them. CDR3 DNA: TGTGCCAGCAGCCTCTCGGGGGGGCCTAATCAGCCCCAGCATTTT. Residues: CASSLSGGPNQPQHF.

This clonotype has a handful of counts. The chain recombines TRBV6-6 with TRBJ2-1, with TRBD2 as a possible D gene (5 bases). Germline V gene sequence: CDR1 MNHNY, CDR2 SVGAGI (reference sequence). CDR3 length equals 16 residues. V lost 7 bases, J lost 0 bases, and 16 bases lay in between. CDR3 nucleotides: TGTGCCAGCACCATCCAAGGGAGAGGCTCCTACAATGAGCAGTTCTTC. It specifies CASTIQGRGSYNEQFF.